Reported below is one T cell receptor (beta chain). Assay: immunoSEQ multiplex PCR; the TCRdb copy retains only in-frame clones and omits some. This table holds about 210,000 clones, 80% to 90% found once. The entry originates in a study of blood T cell repertoires in COVID-19. Trimming pared 4 bases from V and 2 bases from J, leaving 20 bases between. Germline V CDR1 and CDR2: SGHNT, YENEEA. The CDR3 runs 17 residues. The rearrangement uses TRBV11-3 and TRBJ1-2; D is ambiguous. The sample consisted of peripheral blood. This TCR was sampled from a man aged 40-55 years who had recovered from COVID-19. The CDR3 DNA follows: TGTGCCAGCAGCTCGTTCGAAGATCCAGACTCGAACTATGGCTACACCTTC. Residues: CASSSFEDPDSNYGYTF. The full variable domain, completed using reference TRBV11-3 and TRBJ1-2, is EAGVVQSPRYKIIEKKQPVAFWCNPISGHNTLYWYLQNLGQGPELLIRYENEEAVDDSQLPKDRFSAERLKGVDSTLKIQPAELGDSAVYLCASSSFEDPDSNYGYTFGSGTRLTVV.